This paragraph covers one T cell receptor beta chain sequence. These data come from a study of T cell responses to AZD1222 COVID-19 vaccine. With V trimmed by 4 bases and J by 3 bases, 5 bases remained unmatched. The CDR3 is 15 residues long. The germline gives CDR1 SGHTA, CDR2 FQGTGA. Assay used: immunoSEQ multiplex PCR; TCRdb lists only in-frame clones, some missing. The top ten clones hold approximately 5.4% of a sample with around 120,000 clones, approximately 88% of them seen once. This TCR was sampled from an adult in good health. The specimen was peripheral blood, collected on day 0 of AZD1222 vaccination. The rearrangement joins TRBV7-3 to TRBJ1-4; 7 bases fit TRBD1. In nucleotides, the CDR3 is TGTGCCAGCAGCTCGACAGGGCCCCCTAATGAAAAACTGTTTTTT. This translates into CASSSTGPPNEKLFF.